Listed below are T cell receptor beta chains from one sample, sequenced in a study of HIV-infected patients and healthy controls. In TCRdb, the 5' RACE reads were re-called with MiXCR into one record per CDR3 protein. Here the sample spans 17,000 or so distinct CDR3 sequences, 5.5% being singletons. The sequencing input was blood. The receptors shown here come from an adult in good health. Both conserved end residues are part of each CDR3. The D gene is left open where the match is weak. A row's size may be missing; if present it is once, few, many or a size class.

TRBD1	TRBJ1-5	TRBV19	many	CASSPGTGGNQPQHF	TGTGCCAGTAGCCCCGGGACAGGGGGCAATCAGCCCCAGCATTTT
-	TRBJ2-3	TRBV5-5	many	CASSLEAVSDTQYF	TGTGCCAGCAGCTTGGAGGCTGTTTCAGATACGCAGTATTTT
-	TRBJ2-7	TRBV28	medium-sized	CASSKWDGYEQYF	TGTGCCAGCAGCAAGTGGGACGGTTACGAGCAGTACTTC
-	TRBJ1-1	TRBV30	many	CAWQDTEAFF	TGTGCCTGGCAAGACACTGAAGCTTTCTTT
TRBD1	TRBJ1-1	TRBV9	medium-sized	CASSVGGAGTGTEAFF	TGTGCCAGCAGCGTAGGAGGAGCCGGGACAGGCACTGAAGCTTTCTTT
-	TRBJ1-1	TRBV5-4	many	CASSLYRVYTEAFF	TGTGCCAGCAGCTTGTACAGGGTTTACACTGAAGCTTTCTTT
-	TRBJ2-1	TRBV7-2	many	CASSISDGTYEQFF	TGTGCCAGCAGCATCTCCGACGGGACGTATGAGCAGTTCTTC
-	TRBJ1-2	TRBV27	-	CASSFRKGNYGYTF	TGTGCCAGCAGTTTTAGGAAAGGGAACTATGGCTACACCTTC
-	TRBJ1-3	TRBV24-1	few	CATSALARGGNTIYF	TGTGCCACCAGTGCCCTGGCCAGGGGTGGAAACACCATATATTTT
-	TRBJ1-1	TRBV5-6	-	CASSLDRGFRGFF	TGTGCCAGCAGCTTGGATCGGGGATTCAGGGGTTTCTTT
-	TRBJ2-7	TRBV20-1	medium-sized	CSASGELSSYEQYF	TGCAGTGCTAGCGGGGAACTTAGCTCCTACGAGCAGTACTTC
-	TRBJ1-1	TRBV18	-	CASSPLGGSTEAFF	TGTGCCAGCTCGCCCTTGGGGGGGAGCACTGAAGCTTTCTTT
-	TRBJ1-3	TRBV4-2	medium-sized	CASSQDIGLEGNTIYF	TGTGCCAGCAGCCAAGATATAGGGTTGGAGGGAAACACCATATATTTT
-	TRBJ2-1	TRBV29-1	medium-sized	CSVEGGGSYNEQFF	TGCAGCGTAGAAGGGGGTGGCTCCTACAATGAGCAGTTCTTC
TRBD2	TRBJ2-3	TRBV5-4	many	CASSTGTSAADTQYF	TGTGCCAGCAGCACCGGGACTAGCGCGGCAGATACGCAGTATTTT
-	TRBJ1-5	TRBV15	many	CATSPPMYSNQPQHF	TGTGCCACCTCCCCCCCTATGTATAGCAATCAGCCCCAGCATTTT
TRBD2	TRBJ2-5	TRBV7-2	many	CASSRPGTSEETQYF	TGTGCCAGCAGTCGACCCGGGACTAGTGAAGAGACCCAGTACTTC
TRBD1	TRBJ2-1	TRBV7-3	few	CASSPGTGINEQFF	TGTGCCAGCAGTCCCGGGACAGGGATCAATGAGCAGTTCTTC
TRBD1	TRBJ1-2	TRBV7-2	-	CASSSDRGQQGYTF	TGTGCCAGCAGCTCAGACAGGGGGCAACAGGGCTACACCTTC
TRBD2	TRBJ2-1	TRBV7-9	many	CASSDTQTSGGNNEQFF	TGTGCCAGCAGCGATACCCAGACTAGCGGGGGAAACAATGAGCAGTTCTTC
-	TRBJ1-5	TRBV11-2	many	CASSLDLRASPASGSIMPQHF	TGTGCCAGCAGCTTAGATTTGAGGGCGAGCCCCGCCTCGGGATCAATCATGCCCCAGCATTTT
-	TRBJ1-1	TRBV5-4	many	CASSSDPNTEAFF	TGTGCCAGCAGCTCGGACCCGAACACTGAAGCTTTCTTT
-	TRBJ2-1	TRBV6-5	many	CASSYARWDEQFF	TGTGCCAGCAGTTACGCCCGCTGGGATGAGCAGTTCTTC
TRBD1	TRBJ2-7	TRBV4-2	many	CASSQDPGTGSYEQYF	TGTGCCAGCAGCCAAGATCCCGGGACAGGGTCCTACGAGCAGTACTTC
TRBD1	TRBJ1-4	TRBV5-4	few	CASSPQGFNEKLFF	TGTGCCAGCAGCCCACAGGGGTTTAATGAAAAACTGTTTTTT
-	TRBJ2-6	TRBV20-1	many	CSANRPGSSGANVLTF	TGCAGTGCTAATCGTCCGGGAAGCTCTGGGGCCAACGTCCTGACTTTC
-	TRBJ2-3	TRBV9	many	CASSAQGDTQYF	TGTGCCAGCAGCGCACAGGGCGATACGCAGTATTTT
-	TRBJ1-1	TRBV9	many	CASSVDGRQNTEAFF	TGTGCCAGCAGCGTAGATGGCAGGCAGAACACTGAAGCTTTCTTT
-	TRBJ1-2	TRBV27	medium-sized	CASSFATATLYRLTF	TGTGCCAGCAGTTTTGCGACCGCTACTCTCTATAGACTCACCTTC